The 27 T cell receptor beta chains below come from one sample, sequenced in a study of blood T cell repertoires in COVID-19. Assay used: immunoSEQ multiplex PCR; TCRdb lists only in-frame clones, some missing. The sample has some 58,000 clones, around 86% seen once; the top ten hold 7.8%. The source material was peripheral blood. The receptors here all came from a man in his fifties with active COVID-19.

This clone has just one count. The chain combines TRBV7-9 with TRBJ1-2; D remains ambiguous. The CDR3 extends over 13 amino acids. Germline values: CDR1 SEHNR, CDR2 FQNEAQ (reference sequence). V gave up 5 bases and J gave up 8 bases, with 15 bases separating them. The CDR3 spells CASSLDGGGGYTF. The CDR3, as DNA: TGTGCCAGCAGCCTCGACGGAGGCGGAGGCTACACCTTC.

This clone was counted a few times. The chain links TRBV6-2 or TRBV6-3 to TRBJ1-5; D possibly corresponds to TRBD1 (5 bases). V dropped 2 bases and J dropped 7 bases, with 12 bases sitting between them. CDR3 length equals 14 residues. Germline V CDR1 and CDR2: MNHEY, SVGEGT. CDR3 DNA: TGTGCCAGCAGTTACAGTCAGGGCGGACAGCCCCAGCATTTT. As protein: CASSYSQGGQPQHF.

The CDR3 DNA is TGTGCCAGCAGGAATTTAGCGGGAGCTGGGGCCAACGTCCTGACTTTC. Its protein product is CASRNLAGAGANVLTF. The chain joins TRBV7-9 to TRBJ2-6; 9 nucleotides line up with TRBD2. V lost 6 bases and J lost 2; bases outside the gene matches: 5. CDR3 length equals 16 residues. The germline V gene encodes CDR1 SEHNR and CDR2 FQNEAQ (reference sequence).

The chain combines TRBV20-1 with TRBJ1-5, with a weak D call TRBD1 (5 bases). CDR3 length equals 16 residues. The V end lost 3 bases, the J end lost 2 bases, and 17 bases lay between the germline ends. Per the germline V gene, CDR1 is DFQATT and CDR2 is SNEGSKA (reference sequence). Here the CDR3 reads CSASLAGPMGNQPQHF. In DNA form, the CDR3 reads TGCAGTGCTAGTCTCGCGGGGCCCATGGGCAATCAGCCCCAGCATTTT.

The V gene is TRBV7-2, the J gene TRBJ2-5; D might be TRBD2 (6 bases). The CDR3 spans 15 residues. Germline V gene lookup returns CDR1 SGHTA and CDR2 FQGNSA. V was cut by 2 bases and J by 4 bases, with 14 bases left in between. The CDR3 nucleotides are TGTGCCAGCAGCTTAATGGGAGGCGAGGGAGAGACCCAGTACTTC. Protein sequence: CASSLMGGEGETQYF. The complete variable domain, with remaining parts taken from reference TRBV7-2 and TRBJ2-5, reads GAGVSQSPSNKVTEKGKDVELRCDPISGHTALYWYRQSLGQGLEFLIYFQGNSAPDKSGLPSDRFSAERTGGSVSTLTIQRTQQEDSAVYLCASSLMGGEGETQYFGPGTRLLVL.

This chain joins TRBV6-2 or TRBV6-3 and TRBJ2-7; 12 nucleotides match TRBD2. CDR1 and CDR2 from the germline V gene are MNHEY and SVGEGT. The CDR3 totals 14 residues. After removal of 2 bases from V and 4 bases from J, the junction contained 0 bases not matched to a gene. CDR3 coding DNA: TGTGCCAGCAGTTACGGGACTAGCGGGTACGAGCAGTACTTC. Translated: CASSYGTSGYEQYF.

The chain uses TRBV4-2 and TRBJ2-5, with 11 bases matching TRBD2. The J segment lost 5 bases and the V segment lost 0 bases, leaving 11 bases of the junction unmatched. This CDR3 is built from 18 residues. CDR1 is LGHNA and CDR2 is YNFKEQ in the germline V gene. The CDR3, as DNA: TGTGCCAGCAGCCAAGAGAGGGTGGCTAGCGGGAGGAGGGAGACCCAGTACTTC. This sequence encodes CASSQERVASGRRETQYF.

This chain uses TRBV6-1 with TRBJ2-7; 7 nucleotides match TRBD1. This CDR3 spans 16 amino acids. With V trimmed by 3 bases and J by 0 bases, 8 bases remained unmatched. Germline V gene lookup returns CDR1 MNHNS and CDR2 SASEGT. The CDR3, as DNA: TGTGCCAGCAGTGAGCAAACGACAGGGAGCTCCTACGAGCAGTACTTC. It is translated as CASSEQTTGSSYEQYF.

The chain employs TRBV7-2 and TRBJ1-1; unclear D gene. V lost 1 base and J lost 5, with 8 bases in between. Looked up from germline, CDR1 is SGHTA and CDR2 is FQGNSA. This CDR3 is 13 amino acids long. The CDR3 DNA sequence: TGTGCCAGCAGCTTAGTACTTGGTACTGAAGCTTTCTTT. This encodes CASSLVLGTEAFF.

CDR3: CASSQAAGGGEQFF. For the CDR3, the DNA is TGTGCCAGCAGCCAAGCAGCGGGAGGAGGTGAGCAGTTCTTC. The chain recombines TRBV3-1 (or the pseudogene TRBV3-2) with TRBJ2-1; TRBD2 aligns across 9 bases. Trimming took 1 base from V and 9 from J; bases not matched to a gene: 4. From germline, CDR1 is LGHDT and CDR2 YNNKEL (reference sequence). This CDR3 region has 14 residues.

The count of this clone is one. The rearrangement links TRBV4-2 to TRBJ1-2; no firm D call. This CDR3 contains 18 residues. V was shortened by 4 bases and J by 0 bases, with 21 bases between the two germline ends. CDR1 is LGHNA and CDR2 is YNFKEQ in the germline V gene. For the CDR3, the DNA is TGTGCCAGCAGCCTCCCTCAAGAACCACTTAAAGCTAACTATGGCTACACCTTC. Protein sequence: CASSLPQEPLKANYGYTF.

CDR3 nucleotide sequence: TGTGCCAGCTCACCGTCCTCTGACTATGGCTACACCTTC. Amino acids: CASSPSSDYGYTF. The chain combines TRBV18 with TRBJ1-2; D gene uncertain. The length of the CDR3 is 13 residues. Germline V CDR1 and CDR2: KGHSH, LQKENI. Trimming removed 3 bases at V and 3 bases at J, with 8 bases between.

This clone was seen just once. The CDR3 DNA sequence: TGTGCCAGCAGTTCTAGACTTCGGGACTCTGGAAACACCATATATTTT. It translates to CASSSRLRDSGNTIYF. The chain is built from TRBV28 and TRBJ1-3, with D uncertain. Germline loops: CDR1 MDHEN, CDR2 SYDVKM. V was cut by 4 bases and J by 0 bases, with 13 bases left in between. CDR3 size: 16 residues.

This clone was picked up one time. The chain's CDR3 is CASGSYGYTF. CDR3 coding DNA: TGTGCCAGCGGGAGTTATGGCTACACCTTC. The chain recombines TRBV7-9 with TRBJ1-2; D remains unclear. This CDR3 contains 10 residues. The V gene lost 8 bases and the J gene lost 5 bases, with 6 bases spanning the gap. Germline values: CDR1 SEHNR, CDR2 FQNEAQ (reference sequence).

The chain recombines TRBV5-1 with TRBJ1-1; D uncertain. V was pared by 3 bases and J by 0 bases, with 12 bases between. From germline, CDR1 is SGHRS and CDR2 YFSETQ. CDR3 size: 15 residues. In DNA, the CDR3 is TGCGCCAGCAGCTCCACGGGGAACCTGAACACTGAAGCTTTCTTT. Translating it yields CASSSTGNLNTEAFF. The full variable domain, rest sourced from reference TRBV5-1 and TRBJ1-1, is KAGVTQTPRYLIKTRGQQVTLSCSPISGHRSVSWYQQTPGQGLQFLFEYFSETQRNKGNFPGRFSGRQFSNSRSEMNVSTLELGDSALYLCASSSTGNLNTEAFFGQGTRLTVV.

This clone came up a few times. The J gene is TRBJ2-7, the V gene TRBV10-1, with D perhaps TRBD1 (5 bases). There are 17 residues in the CDR3. The germline V gene encodes CDR1 WNHNN and CDR2 SYGVQD (reference sequence). V lost 2 bases and J 0 bases, leaving 17 bases between the germline ends. The CDR3 sequence: CASSEASTDSSSYEQYF. The CDR3 region has the DNA TGCGCCAGCAGTGAGGCGTCGACAGACTCCAGCTCCTACGAGCAGTACTTC.

The chain combines TRBV11-2 with TRBJ2-7; TRBD1 is a possible D gene (5 bases). Trimming removed 4 bases at V and 3 bases at J, with 16 bases between. The germline CDR1 and CDR2 sequences are SGHAT and FQNNGV. The CDR3 consists of 15 residues. CDR3 residues: CASSSVWGAGYEQYF. The CDR3 DNA follows: TGTGCCAGCAGCTCGGTGTGGGGCGCCGGCTACGAGCAGTACTTC.

This rearrangement joins TRBV30 to TRBJ1-2; no definite D call. Germline assignment: CDR1 GTSNPN and CDR2 SVGIG (reference sequence). The CDR3 is 15 amino acids. The V end was cut by 0 bases, the J end by 3 bases, with 14 bases between. The CDR3 region has the DNA TGTGCCTGGAGTGTAAGTCAACAGACCGACTATGGCTACACCTTC. It specifies CAWSVSQQTDYGYTF. Filled out from reference TRBV30 and TRBJ1-2, the complete variable domain reads SQTIHQWPATLVQPVGSPLSLECTVEGTSNPNLYWYRQAAGRGLQLLFYSVGIGQISSEVPQNLSASRPQDRQFILSSKKLLLSDSGFYLCAWSVSQQTDYGYTFGSGTRLTVV.

This sequence joins TRBV28 and TRBJ2-1; 10 bases map to TRBD1. The V gene's germline CDR1 is MDHEN and CDR2 SYDVKM. The CDR3 extends over 18 amino acids. The V segment lost 5 bases and the J segment 7 bases; nucleotides outside the gene matches: 17. The CDR3 DNA reads as TGTGCCAGCAGTCCTAACCTACGGACAGGGGGGTTGTTGAATGAGCAGTTCTTC. Translated: CASSPNLRTGGLLNEQFF.

The rearrangement joins TRBV19 to TRBJ1-6; weak D call: TRBD1 (6 bases). Between the trimmed V and J ends, which lost 7 bases and 7 bases, there was a span of 14 bases. CDR1 is LNHDA and CDR2 is SQIVND in the germline V gene (reference sequence). This CDR3 has 14 residues. The CDR3: CASNPGQQNSPLHF. In DNA, the CDR3 is TGTGCCAGTAACCCGGGACAACAAAATTCACCCCTCCACTTT. Variable domain in full (rest from reference TRBV19 and TRBJ1-6): DGGITQSPKYLFRKEGQNVTLSCEQNLNHDAMYWYRQDPGQGLRLIYYSQIVNDFQKGDIAEGYSVSREKKESFPLTVTSAQKNPTAFYLCASNPGQQNSPLHFGNGTRLTVT.

This sequence joins TRBV28 and TRBJ2-7; D may be TRBD2 (6 bases). This CDR3 contains 14 residues. The V gene lost 6 bases and the J gene lost 3 bases, with 15 bases spanning the gap. Germline-derived CDR1 and CDR2 are MDHEN and SYDVKM. CDR3 sequence reads: CASRIGGTNYEQYF. CDR3 nucleotides: TGTGCCAGCAGAATAGGCGGGACCAACTACGAGCAGTACTTC.

The chain combines TRBV27 with TRBJ2-5; tentatively, D is TRBD2 (5 bases). There are 15 residues in the CDR3. In germline, CDR1 is MNHEY, CDR2 SMNVEV (reference sequence). Trimming shortened V by 3 bases and J by 4 bases, and 15 bases separated the two germline ends. The CDR3 nucleotides read TGTGCCAGCAGTTTGGGTCGAGGGTTAGGAGAGACCCAGTACTTC. Translating gives CASSLGRGLGETQYF.

The chain recombines TRBV4-3 with TRBJ1-5; D unclear. There are 13 residues in the CDR3. Trimming shortened V by 1 base and J by 3 bases, and 4 bases separated the two germline ends. Germline V gives CDR1 LGHNA, CDR2 YSLEER. The CDR3 sequence is CASSQVVNQPQHF. CDR3 coding DNA: TGCGCCAGCAGCCAAGTAGTCAATCAGCCCCAGCATTTT.

The chain recombines TRBV28 with TRBJ2-7, with 7 bases that match TRBD1. Germline CDR1 MDHEN, CDR2 SYDVKM. Unmatched junction bases numbered 9, after V lost 4 bases and J lost 6 bases. The CDR3 has 14 amino acids. The CDR3 DNA sequence: TGTGCCAGCAGTTCGGGACAGTCGTCCGCCGAGCAGTACTTC. Amino acids: CASSSGQSSAEQYF.

The CDR3 DNA sequence: TGTGCCAGTAGTATCCCCGGACAGGGCTATGGCTACACCTTC. Protein sequence: CASSIPGQGYGYTF. The chain employs TRBV19 and TRBJ1-2, with 8 nucleotides matching TRBD1. The ends lost 3 bases at V and 4 bases at J; junction bases unmatched: 4. Germline V gene lookup returns CDR1 LNHDA and CDR2 SQIVND (reference sequence). The CDR3 length is 14 residues.

In DNA form, the CDR3 reads TGTGCCAGCAGCCCGGAGGGGTGGTGGGGCTCTGGGGCCAACGTCCTGACTTTC. Protein sequence: CASSPEGWWGSGANVLTF. The V gene is TRBV5-8, the J gene TRBJ2-6, with a tentative D call TRBD2 (6 bases). Germline lookup yields CDR1 SGHTS and CDR2 YDEGEE. This CDR3 has 18 residues. V was pared by 4 bases and J by 0 bases, with 17 bases between.

The J gene is TRBJ2-1, the V gene TRBV24-1, with TRBD2 matching over 13 bases. Germline-derived CDR1 and CDR2 are KGHDR and SFDVKD. V lost 0 bases and J lost 6; bases outside the gene matches: 4. CDR3 length: 17 amino acids. The CDR3 coding sequence is TGTGCCACCAGTGATTTGCCTGGGACTAGCGGGATCAATGAGCAGTTCTTC. Translation: CATSDLPGTSGINEQFF.